This section outlines one TCR beta chain sequence together with its context. This clone was recorded once. It lacks a known antigen. One base away there is no much larger clone; base qualities are not given. This sample was included in a study of blood T cell repertoires in COVID-19 (dated by TCRdb to the early 2020s). Regarding the research as a whole: Samples covering the acute and convalescent phases of COVID-19 were provided by collaborators in the United States, Italy and Spain. The repertoires were released in a freely available public database meant as a resource for research on the immune response to SARS-CoV-2. The prospective study material was composed of cDNA or gDNA derived from T cells, B-cell-depleted T cells, or PBMCs. The sample metadata nearly always contained a de-identified subject ID, COVID-19 status, age in years and sex. The samples were drawn from two sources: the first 160 participants of the ongoing ImmuneRACE study, and fewer than 1,500 subjects contributed by 6 global collaborators. Where HLA class I and class II types were available, the types were taken from metadata supplied by the sample provider, not from assay-based typing. The dataset comprised deeply sampled blood TCRbeta repertoires from subjects exposed to, actively infected with, or recovered from COVID-19.

Enrolling through a virtual design, the prospective study's participants ranged in age from roughly 18 to 90 years and lived across about two dozen United States geographic areas. In the prospective study, cohorts were assigned on the basis of participant-reported clinical history obtained from a screening survey and a study questionnaire. ImmuneRACE Cohort 3 recovered participants were defined by two consecutive negative NP/OP PCR tests, healthcare professional clearance, or symptom resolution. Each participant in the prospective study had whole blood, serum and a nasopharyngeal or oropharyngeal swab collected by mobile phlebotomists. Participants in the prospective study had the option to provide additional blood draws and questionnaires over an approximately 2-month period. Blood samples from the prospective study were shipped frozen or at room temperature prior to DNA extraction. The CDR3, cysteine through phenylalanine, is 14 amino acids long. The kept DNA is CDR3 alone, 42 bases in frame from the first base. V and J are trimmed by 4 bases and 1 base, and the gene matches miss 5 bases of the junction. The germline V gene specifies SQVTM as CDR1 and ANQGSEA as CDR2.

The immunoSEQ Assay, a bias-controlled multiplex PCR, was used to amplify TCRbeta CDR3 regions from genomic DNA. Regarding the original processing steps: The number of nucleated cells in each sample was estimated from the amplification of reference gene primers within the assay. Sequence reads were collapsed and filtered to measure the absolute abundance of every unique TCRbeta CDR3 rearrangement. Productive Simpson clonality was computed per sample as the square root of Simpson's diversity index over productive rearrangements. Not all clones reach the TCRdb copy of this immuneACCESS table, which keeps in-frame sequences only. Checked studies attribute under half of the gap to unresolved V genes and leave the rest unexplained. The DNA gave D and trimming, while V, J and clone size come from that table. The sample table shows some 110,000 clones, and over 80% are seen once. The ten largest clones take up approximately 3.6% of the sample.

Points the paper makes about the study in general: Clinical and demographic metadata were provided uncurated, with the amount varying by source and participant.

What was sequenced was PBMCs or T cells enriched from blood (not recorded which). Recombination joined TRBV29-1 with TRBJ2-5, with 8 middle bases fitting TRBD2. The origin of this receptor is a woman aged 25 to 39 who had recovered from COVID-19. The DNA reads TGCAGCGTTGTCCGGGAGGGCCGCCAAGAGACCCAGTACTTC. This sequence encodes CSVVREGRQETQYF.